These T cell receptor beta chains were read from a single sample in a study of cytomegalovirus exposure and HLA in healthy donors. Repertoires were generated with immunoSEQ multiplex PCR, while TCRdb's copy carries only in-frame clones and drops some. Recorded for this sample: roughly 60,000 clones. Sequencing input: PBMCs. These receptors were obtained from a woman between 18 and 29 years old in good health and CMV-seronegative. Each CDR3 is given with its conserved first and last residue. The D gene is left open where the match is weak.

d_call: NA
j_call: TRBJ1-1
v_call: TRBV10-3
cdr3_aa: CAISPDRFQNTEAFF
cdr3_nt: TGTGCCATCAGTCCCGACAGATTTCAGAACACTGAAGCTTTCTTT

d_call: TRBD2
j_call: TRBJ2-7
v_call: TRBV9
cdr3_aa: CASSVGGLAGTYEQYF
cdr3_nt: TGTGCCAGCAGCGTGGGTGGACTAGCGGGGACCTACGAGCAGTACTTC

d_call: NA
j_call: TRBJ1-5
v_call: TRBV30
cdr3_aa: CAWSPLVGNQPQHF
cdr3_nt: TGTGCCTGGAGTCCATTAGTCGGTAATCAGCCCCAGCATTTT

d_call: NA
j_call: TRBJ2-1
v_call: TRBV19
cdr3_aa: CASSLGAGYNEQFF
cdr3_nt: TGTGCCAGTAGTCTGGGGGCGGGCTACAATGAGCAGTTCTTC

d_call: NA
j_call: TRBJ1-1
v_call: TRBV5-1
cdr3_aa: CASSSLSTGGNTEAFF
cdr3_nt: TGCGCCAGCAGCTCCCTCTCGACAGGCGGGAACACTGAAGCTTTCTTT

d_call: TRBD1
j_call: TRBJ2-7
v_call: TRBV27
cdr3_aa: CASRKKTGAVSTYEQYF
cdr3_nt: TGTGCCAGCAGGAAAAAGACAGGGGCGGTGAGTACCTACGAGCAGTACTTC

d_call: NA
j_call: TRBJ1-2
v_call: TRBV28
cdr3_aa: CASSLGRYGYTF
cdr3_nt: TGTGCCAGCAGTTTGGGGCGCTATGGCTACACCTTC

d_call: NA
j_call: TRBJ2-1
v_call: TRBV5-4
cdr3_aa: CASSLRPEYYNEQFF
cdr3_nt: TGTGCCAGCAGCTTGCGACCGGAGTACTACAATGAGCAGTTCTTC

d_call: NA
j_call: TRBJ1-4
v_call: TRBV18
cdr3_aa: CASSLLNEKLFF
cdr3_nt: TGTGCCAGCTCACTCTTAAATGAAAAACTGTTTTTT

d_call: TRBD2
j_call: TRBJ2-3
v_call: TRBV5-1
cdr3_aa: CASSWTSGGPSTDTQYF
cdr3_nt: TGCGCCAGCAGCTGGACTAGCGGGGGTCCGTCCACAGATACGCAGTATTTT

d_call: NA
j_call: TRBJ2-7
v_call: TRBV18
cdr3_aa: CASSPPQGYEQYF
cdr3_nt: TGTGCCAGCTCACCTCCACAGGGCTACGAGCAGTACTTC

d_call: NA
j_call: TRBJ1-1
v_call: TRBV30
cdr3_aa: CAWSVNGDTEAFF
cdr3_nt: TGTGCCTGGAGTGTAAACGGAGACACTGAAGCTTTCTTT

d_call: NA
j_call: TRBJ1-2
v_call: TRBV6-1
cdr3_aa: CASSEAGEGNGYTF
cdr3_nt: TGTGCCAGCAGTGAAGCAGGGGAGGGGAATGGCTACACCTTC

d_call: NA
j_call: TRBJ1-1
v_call: TRBV6-5
cdr3_aa: CASVEAGIGNTEAFF
cdr3_nt: TGTGCCAGCGTCGAAGCGGGGATAGGGAACACTGAAGCTTTCTTT

d_call: NA
j_call: TRBJ2-7
v_call: TRBV5-6
cdr3_aa: CASSLRLGEQSF
cdr3_nt: TGTGCCAGCAGCCTCCGCCTGGGCGAGCAGTCCTTC

d_call: NA
j_call: TRBJ2-2
v_call: TRBV5-1
cdr3_aa: CASRVLNTGELFF
cdr3_nt: TGCGCCAGCCGGGTCCTCAACACCGGGGAGCTGTTTTTT

d_call: TRBD1
j_call: TRBJ1-1
v_call: TRBV5-6
cdr3_aa: CASSFIGGQGIVGTEAFF
cdr3_nt: TGTGCCAGCAGCTTTATTGGTGGACAGGGGATAGTGGGAACTGAAGCTTTCTTT

d_call: NA
j_call: TRBJ1-6
v_call: TRBV5-1
cdr3_aa: CASSLDRPTPLHF
cdr3_nt: TGCGCCAGCAGCTTGGACAGGCCCACACCCCTCCACTTT

d_call: TRBD1
j_call: TRBJ2-6
v_call: TRBV10-3
cdr3_aa: CAISAGTGSGANVLTF
cdr3_nt: TGTGCCATCAGTGCCGGGACAGGGTCTGGGGCCAACGTCCTGACTTTC

d_call: NA
j_call: TRBJ2-2
v_call: TRBV6-5
cdr3_aa: CASSYSPLNTGELFF
cdr3_nt: TGTGCCAGCAGTTACTCCCCGTTAAACACCGGGGAGCTGTTTTTT

d_call: TRBD2
j_call: TRBJ2-3
v_call: TRBV7-3
cdr3_aa: CASSTGLAGVAQYF
cdr3_nt: TGTGCCAGCAGCACCGGACTAGCGGGAGTAGCGCAGTATTTT

d_call: NA
j_call: TRBJ1-6
v_call: TRBV11-2
cdr3_aa: CASSLGSRGDGSPLHF
cdr3_nt: TGTGCCAGCAGCTTAGGGAGTCGGGGGGACGGCTCACCCCTCCACTTT

d_call: NA
j_call: TRBJ1-3
v_call: TRBV5-1
cdr3_aa: CASSLEGQHSGNTIYF
cdr3_nt: TGCGCCAGCAGCTTGGAAGGACAGCACTCTGGAAACACCATATATTTT

d_call: NA
j_call: TRBJ1-1
v_call: TRBV4-1
cdr3_aa: CASSHRGDKNTEAFF
cdr3_nt: TGCGCCAGCAGCCACCGGGGGGACAAGAACACTGAAGCTTTCTTT

d_call: NA
j_call: TRBJ1-5
v_call: TRBV5-6
cdr3_aa: CASSLVVSPGSQHF
cdr3_nt: TGTGCCAGCAGCTTGGTCGTGTCGCCGGGGTCCCAGCATTTT

d_call: TRBD2
j_call: TRBJ2-7
v_call: TRBV28
cdr3_aa: CASSPSGRQWTF
cdr3_nt: TGTGCCAGCAGTCCCAGCGGGAGGCAATGGACATTC

d_call: TRBD1
j_call: TRBJ2-1
v_call: TRBV18
cdr3_aa: CASSPRTGVYNEQFF
cdr3_nt: TGTGCCAGCTCACCTCGGACAGGGGTCTACAATGAGCAGTTCTTC

d_call: NA
j_call: TRBJ1-1
v_call: TRBV5-1
cdr3_aa: CASSLGHPNTEAFF
cdr3_nt: TGCGCCAGCAGCTTGGGGCATCCGAACACTGAAGCTTTCTTT